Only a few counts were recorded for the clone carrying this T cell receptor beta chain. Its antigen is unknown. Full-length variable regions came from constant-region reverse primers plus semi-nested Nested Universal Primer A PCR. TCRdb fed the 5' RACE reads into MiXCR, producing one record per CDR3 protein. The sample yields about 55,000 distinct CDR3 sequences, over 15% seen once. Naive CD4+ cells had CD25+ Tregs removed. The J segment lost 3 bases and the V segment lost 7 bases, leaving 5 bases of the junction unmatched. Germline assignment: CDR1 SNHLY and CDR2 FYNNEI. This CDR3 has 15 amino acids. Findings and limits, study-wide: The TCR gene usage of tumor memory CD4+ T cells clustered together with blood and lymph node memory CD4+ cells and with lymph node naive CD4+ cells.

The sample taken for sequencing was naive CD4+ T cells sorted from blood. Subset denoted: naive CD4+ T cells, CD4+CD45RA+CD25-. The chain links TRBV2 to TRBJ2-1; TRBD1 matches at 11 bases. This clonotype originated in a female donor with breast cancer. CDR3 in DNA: TGTGCCAGCACCGCCGGGACAGGGGGCTACAATGAGCAGTTCTTC. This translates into CASTAGTGGYNEQFF.